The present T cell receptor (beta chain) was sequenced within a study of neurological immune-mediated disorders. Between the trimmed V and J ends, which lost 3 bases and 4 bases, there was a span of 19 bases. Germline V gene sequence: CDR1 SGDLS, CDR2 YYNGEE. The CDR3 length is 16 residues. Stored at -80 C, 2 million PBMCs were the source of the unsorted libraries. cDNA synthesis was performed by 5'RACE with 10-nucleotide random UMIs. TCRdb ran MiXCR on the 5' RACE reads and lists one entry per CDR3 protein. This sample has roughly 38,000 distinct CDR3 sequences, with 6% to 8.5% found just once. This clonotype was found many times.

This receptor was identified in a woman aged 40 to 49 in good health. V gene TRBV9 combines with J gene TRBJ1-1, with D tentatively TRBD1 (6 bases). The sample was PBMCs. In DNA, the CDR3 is TGTGCCAGCAGCGGGGGCAGGGGACCCGAGGGCACTGAAGCTTTCTTT. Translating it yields CASSGGRGPEGTEAFF.